Given below is one T cell receptor beta chain in context. The data stem from a study of T cells in Graves' hyperthyroidism and ophthalmopathy. Researchers amplified the TCR beta CDR3 regions from RNA transcripts. HTBI primers were the set used in a first-round RT-PCR of the TCR CDR3. Via MiXCR, TCRdb re-called the multiplex PCR reads, giving one row per CDR3 protein. This table has around 540,000 distinct CDR3 sequences, around 46% appearing once. The CDR3 runs 14 residues. Germline values: CDR1 MNHNY, CDR2 SVGAGI (reference sequence). V lost 5 bases and J 2 bases, leaving 13 bases between the germline ends.

This rearrangement joins TRBV6-6 to TRBJ2-7, with D possibly TRBD1 on 6 matching bases. This sequence originates from a woman aged 18-35 years with Graves' hyperthyroidism. Material for sequencing was peripheral blood or thyroid tissue (not recorded which). The CDR3 region has the DNA TGTGCCAGCAGTGTTAACAGGGATCCCTACGAGCAGTACTTC. Translation gives CASSVNRDPYEQYF.